These 5 T cell receptor beta chains originate from one sample sequenced in a study of blood T cell repertoires in COVID-19. The table came from immunoSEQ multiplex PCR; TCRdb's copy has only in-frame clones and leaves some out. The sample lists over 200,000 clones, around 84% occurring once. Sequencing was carried out using peripheral blood. The receptor set was obtained from an elderly woman with active or convalescent COVID-19.

This chain uses TRBV7-8 with TRBJ1-2; the D gene is possibly TRBD1 (6 bases). V lost 5 bases and J 8 bases, leaving 15 bases between the germline ends. Germline V gene data show CDR1 as SGHVS and CDR2 as FQNEAQ. The CDR3 runs to 13 residues. CDR3 DNA sequence: TGTGCCAGCAGCGCGACAGGCCCAGTAGGCTACACCTTC. It yields the protein CASSATGPVGYTF.

The rearrangement links TRBV7-2 to TRBJ1-1, with TRBD1 identical over 7 bases. With V trimmed by 1 base and J by 10 bases, 18 bases remained unmatched. This CDR3 spans 17 amino acids. CDR1 is SGHTA and CDR2 is FQGNSA in the germline V gene. The CDR3 sequence is CASSLDPPTGAGIGAFF. CDR3 sequence (DNA): TGTGCCAGCAGCTTAGACCCCCCTACAGGGGCAGGTATCGGAGCTTTCTTT.

V gene TRBV5-4 combines with J gene TRBJ2-3; D gene ambiguous. Germline V gene lookup returns CDR1 SGHNT and CDR2 YYREEE (reference sequence). The CDR3 totals 17 residues. The V and J ends lost 0 bases and 2 bases respectively, with 16 bases between them. This chain's CDR3 is CASSLVTAVTYTDTQYF. CDR3 sequence (DNA): TGTGCCAGCAGCTTGGTAACAGCCGTCACTTACACAGATACGCAGTATTTT.

The gene calls are TRBV7-6 and TRBJ2-7; 11 nucleotides match TRBD2. The CDR3 runs 15 residues. Germline V gene data show CDR1 as SGHVS and CDR2 as FNYEAQ. V gave up 3 bases and J gave up 7 bases; unmatched junction bases: 8. The CDR3 region is CASSLAGTSGTEQYF. The CDR3 DNA reads as TGTGCCAGCAGCTTGGCCGGGACTAGCGGAACTGAGCAGTACTTC.

The V call is TRBV7-9, the J call TRBJ2-2, with TRBD2 matching 10 bases. Germline values: CDR1 SEHNR, CDR2 FQNEAQ (reference sequence). This CDR3 contains 16 residues. V lost 5 bases, J lost 6 bases, and 9 bases stayed unmatched. The CDR3 DNA sequence: TGTGCCAGCAGCCCGAGCGGGAGGGCCGCGTCCGGGGAGCTGTTTTTT. Amino acid sequence: CASSPSGRAASGELFF.